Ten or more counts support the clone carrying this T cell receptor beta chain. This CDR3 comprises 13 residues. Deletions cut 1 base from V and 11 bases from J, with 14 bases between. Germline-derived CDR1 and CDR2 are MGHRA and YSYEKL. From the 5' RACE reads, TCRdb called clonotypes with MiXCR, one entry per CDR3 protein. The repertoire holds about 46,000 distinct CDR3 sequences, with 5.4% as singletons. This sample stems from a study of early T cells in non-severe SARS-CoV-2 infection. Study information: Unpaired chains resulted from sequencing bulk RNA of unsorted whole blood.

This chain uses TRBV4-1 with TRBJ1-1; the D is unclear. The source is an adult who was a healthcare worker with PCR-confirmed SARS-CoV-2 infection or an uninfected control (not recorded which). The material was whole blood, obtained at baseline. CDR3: CASSQGAGVRAFF. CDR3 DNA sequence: TGCGCCAGCAGCCAAGGCGCTGGGGTGAGGGCTTTCTTT.